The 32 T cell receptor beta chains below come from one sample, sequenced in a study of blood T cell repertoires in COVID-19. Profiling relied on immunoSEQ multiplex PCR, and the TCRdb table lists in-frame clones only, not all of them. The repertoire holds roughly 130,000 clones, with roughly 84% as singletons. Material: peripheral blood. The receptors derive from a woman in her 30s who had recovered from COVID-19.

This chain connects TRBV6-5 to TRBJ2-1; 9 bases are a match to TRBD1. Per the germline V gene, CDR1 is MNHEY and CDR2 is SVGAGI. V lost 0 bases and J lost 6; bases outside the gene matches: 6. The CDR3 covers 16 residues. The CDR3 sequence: CASSYSIHRGLNEQFF. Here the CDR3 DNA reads TGTGCCAGCAGTTACTCGATACACAGGGGGCTCAATGAGCAGTTCTTC.

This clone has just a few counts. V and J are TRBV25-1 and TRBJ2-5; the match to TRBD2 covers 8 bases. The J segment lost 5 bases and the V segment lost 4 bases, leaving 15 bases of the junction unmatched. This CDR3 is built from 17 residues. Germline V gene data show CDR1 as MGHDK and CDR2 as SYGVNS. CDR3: CASSVQAGVPGGETQYF. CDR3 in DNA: TGTGCCAGCAGTGTTCAAGCGGGGGTTCCGGGGGGTGAGACCCAGTACTTC. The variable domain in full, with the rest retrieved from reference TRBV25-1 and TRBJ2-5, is EADIYQTPRYLVIGTGKKITLECSQTMGHDKMYWYQQDPGMELHLIHYSYGVNSTEKGDLSSESTVSRIRTEHFPLTLESARPSHTSQYLCASSVQAGVPGGETQYFGPGTRLLVL.

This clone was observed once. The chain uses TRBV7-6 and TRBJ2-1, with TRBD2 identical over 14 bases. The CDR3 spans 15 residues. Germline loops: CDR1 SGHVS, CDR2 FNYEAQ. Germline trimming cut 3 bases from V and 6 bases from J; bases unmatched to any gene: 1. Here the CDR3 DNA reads TGTGCCAGCAGCTTTGGGACTAGCGGGAGCAATGAGCAGTTCTTC. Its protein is CASSFGTSGSNEQFF. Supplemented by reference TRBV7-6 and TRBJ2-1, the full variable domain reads GAGVSQSPRYKVTKRGQDVALRCDPISGHVSLYWYRQALGQGPEFLTYFNYEAQQDKSGLPNDRFSAERPEGSISTLTIQRTEQRDSAMYRCASSFGTSGSNEQFFGPGTRLTVL.

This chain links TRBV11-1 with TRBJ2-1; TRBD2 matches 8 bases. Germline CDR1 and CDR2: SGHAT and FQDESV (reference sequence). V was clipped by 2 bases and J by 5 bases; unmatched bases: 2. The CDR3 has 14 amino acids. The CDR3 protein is CASSLSGGNNEQFF. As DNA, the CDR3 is TGTGCCAGCAGCTTATCGGGGGGGAACAATGAGCAGTTCTTC.

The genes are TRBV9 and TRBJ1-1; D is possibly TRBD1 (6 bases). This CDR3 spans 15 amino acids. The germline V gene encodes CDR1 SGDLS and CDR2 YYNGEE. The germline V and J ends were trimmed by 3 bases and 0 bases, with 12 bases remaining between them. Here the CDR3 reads CASSASTGMNTEAFF. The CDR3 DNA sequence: TGTGCCAGCAGCGCAAGTACAGGGATGAACACTGAAGCTTTCTTT.

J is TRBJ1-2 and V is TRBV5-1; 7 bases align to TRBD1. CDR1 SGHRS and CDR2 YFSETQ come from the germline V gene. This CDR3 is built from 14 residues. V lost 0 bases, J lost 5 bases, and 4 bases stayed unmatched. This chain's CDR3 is CASSLGDRIYGYTF. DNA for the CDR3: TGCGCCAGCAGCTTGGGGGACAGAATTTATGGCTACACCTTC.

DNA for the CDR3: TGTGCCAGCAGCCCGGGATTAGACGAGCAGTACTTC. This gives the protein CASSPGLDEQYF. The rearrangement joins TRBV12-3 or TRBV12-4 to TRBJ2-7; weak D call: TRBD2 (5 bases). CDR3 size: 12 residues. The V end lost 6 bases, the J end lost 5 bases, and 11 bases lay between the germline ends.

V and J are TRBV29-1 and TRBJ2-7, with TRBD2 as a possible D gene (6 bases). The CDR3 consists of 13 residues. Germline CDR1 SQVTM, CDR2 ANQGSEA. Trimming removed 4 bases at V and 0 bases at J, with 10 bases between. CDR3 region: CSVGGRLSYEQYF. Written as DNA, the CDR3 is TGCAGCGTTGGAGGGAGGCTCTCCTACGAGCAGTACTTC.

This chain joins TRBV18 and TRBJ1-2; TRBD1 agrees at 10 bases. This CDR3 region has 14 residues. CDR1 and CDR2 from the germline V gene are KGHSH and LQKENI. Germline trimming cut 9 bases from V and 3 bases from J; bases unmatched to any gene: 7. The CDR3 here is CASRTGTGDYGYTF. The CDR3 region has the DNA TGTGCCAGTCGAACCGGGACAGGGGACTATGGCTACACCTTC.

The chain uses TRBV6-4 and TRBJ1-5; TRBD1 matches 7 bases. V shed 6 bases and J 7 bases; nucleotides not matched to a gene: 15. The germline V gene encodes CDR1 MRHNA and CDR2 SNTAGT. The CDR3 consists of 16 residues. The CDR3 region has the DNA TGTGCCAGCAGACCGGCGGGTGGGACAGATAACCAGCCCCAGCATTTT. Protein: CASRPAGGTDNQPQHF.

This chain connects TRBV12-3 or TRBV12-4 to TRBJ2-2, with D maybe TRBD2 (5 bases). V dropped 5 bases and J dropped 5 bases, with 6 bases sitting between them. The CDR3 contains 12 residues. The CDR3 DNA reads TGTGCCAGCAGTCCGGGGACCGGGGAGCTGTTTTTT. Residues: CASSPGTGELFF.

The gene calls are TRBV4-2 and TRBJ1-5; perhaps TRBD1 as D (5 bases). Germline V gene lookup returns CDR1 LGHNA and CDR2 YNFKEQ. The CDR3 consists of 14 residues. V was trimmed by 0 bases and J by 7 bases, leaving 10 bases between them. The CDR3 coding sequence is TGTGCCAGCAGCCAAGATCGCCAGGGCCAGCCCCAGCATTTT. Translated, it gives CASSQDRQGQPQHF.

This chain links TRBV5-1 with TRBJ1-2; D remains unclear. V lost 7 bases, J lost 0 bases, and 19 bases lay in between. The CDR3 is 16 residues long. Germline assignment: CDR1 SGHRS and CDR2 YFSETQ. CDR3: CASASLAGLANYGYTF. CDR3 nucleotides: TGCGCCAGCGCTTCCCTCGCGGGGTTAGCTAACTATGGCTACACCTTC.

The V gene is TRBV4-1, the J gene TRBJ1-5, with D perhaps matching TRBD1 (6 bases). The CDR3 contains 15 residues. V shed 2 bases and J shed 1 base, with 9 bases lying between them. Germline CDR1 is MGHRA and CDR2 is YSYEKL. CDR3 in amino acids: CASSQTGLSNQPQHF. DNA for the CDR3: TGCGCCAGCAGCCAAACAGGGCTGAGCAATCAGCCCCAGCATTTT.

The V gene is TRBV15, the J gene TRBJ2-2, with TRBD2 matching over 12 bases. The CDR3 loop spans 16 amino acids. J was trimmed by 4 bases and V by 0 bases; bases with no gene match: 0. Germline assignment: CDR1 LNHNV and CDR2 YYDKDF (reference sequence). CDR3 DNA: TGTGCCACCAGCAGAGAACTAGCGGGAGGCACCGGGGAGCTGTTTTTT. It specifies CATSRELAGGTGELFF. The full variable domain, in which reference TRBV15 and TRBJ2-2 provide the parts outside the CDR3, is DAMVIQNPRYQVTQFGKPVTLSCSQTLNHNVMYWYQQKSSQAPKLLFHYYDKDFNNEADTPDNFQSRRPNTSFCFLDIRSPGLGDTAMYLCATSRELAGGTGELFFGEGSRLTVL.

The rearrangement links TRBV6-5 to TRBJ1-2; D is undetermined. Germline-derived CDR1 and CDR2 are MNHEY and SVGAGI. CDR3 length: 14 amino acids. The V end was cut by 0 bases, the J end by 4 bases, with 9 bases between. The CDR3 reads CASSYSERSYGYTF. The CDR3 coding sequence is TGTGCCAGCAGTTACTCAGAGAGGTCCTATGGCTACACCTTC.

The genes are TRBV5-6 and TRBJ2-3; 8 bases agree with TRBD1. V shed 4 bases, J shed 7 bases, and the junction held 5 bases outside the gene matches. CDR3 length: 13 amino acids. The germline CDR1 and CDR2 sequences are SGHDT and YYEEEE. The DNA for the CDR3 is TGTGCCAGCAGCCAGGGGGCCGACCATACGCAGTATTTT. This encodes CASSQGADHTQYF. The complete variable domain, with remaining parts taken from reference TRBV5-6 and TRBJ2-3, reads DAGVTQSPTHLIKTRGQQVTLRCSPKSGHDTVSWYQQALGQGPQFIFQYYEEEERQRGNFPDRFSGHQFPNYSSELNVNALLLGDSALYLCASSQGADHTQYFGPGTRLTVL.

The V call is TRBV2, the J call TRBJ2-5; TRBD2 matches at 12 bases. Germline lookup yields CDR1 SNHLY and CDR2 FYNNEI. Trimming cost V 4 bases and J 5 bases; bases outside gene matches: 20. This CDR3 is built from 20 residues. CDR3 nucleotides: TGTGCCAGCAGTGGGGCCAGGGCTCATTCTAGCGGGGGGGTTAAGGAGACCCAGTACTTC. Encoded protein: CASSGARAHSSGGVKETQYF. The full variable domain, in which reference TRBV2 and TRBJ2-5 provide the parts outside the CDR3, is EPEVTQTPSHQVTQMGQEVILRCVPISNHLYFYWYRQILGQKVEFLVSFYNNEISEKSEIFDDQFSVERPDGSNFTLKIRSTKLEDSAMYFCASSGARAHSSGGVKETQYFGPGTRLLVL.

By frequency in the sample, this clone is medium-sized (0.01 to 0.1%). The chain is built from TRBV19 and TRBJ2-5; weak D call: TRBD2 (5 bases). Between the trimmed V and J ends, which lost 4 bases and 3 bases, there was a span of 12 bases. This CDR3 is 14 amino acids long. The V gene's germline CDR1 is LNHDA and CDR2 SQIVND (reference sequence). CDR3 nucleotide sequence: TGTGCCAGTAGTACGGGCGGGCATGAAGAGACCCAGTACTTC. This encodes CASSTGGHEETQYF.

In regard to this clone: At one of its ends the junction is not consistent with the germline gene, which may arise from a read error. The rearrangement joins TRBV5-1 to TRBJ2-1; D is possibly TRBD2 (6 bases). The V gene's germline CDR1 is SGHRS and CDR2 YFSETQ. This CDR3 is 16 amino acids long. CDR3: CASSFLVAGSSNEQFF. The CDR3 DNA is TGCGCCAGCAGCTTCCTCGTCGCGGGGTCCTCCAATGAGCAGTTCTTC.

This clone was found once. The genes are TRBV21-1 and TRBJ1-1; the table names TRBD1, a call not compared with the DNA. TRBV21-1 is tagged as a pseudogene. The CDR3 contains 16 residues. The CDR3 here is CAIFGGQGRFGTEAFF. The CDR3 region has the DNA TGTGCCATCTTCGGGGGACAGGGACGATTCGGCACTGAAGCTTTCTTT.

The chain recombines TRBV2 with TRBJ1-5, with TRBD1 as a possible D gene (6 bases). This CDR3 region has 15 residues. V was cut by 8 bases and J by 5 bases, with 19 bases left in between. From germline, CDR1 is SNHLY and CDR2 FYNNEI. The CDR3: CASDPGDGGDQPQHF. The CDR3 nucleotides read TGTGCCAGCGATCCAGGGGACGGCGGTGATCAGCCCCAGCATTTT.

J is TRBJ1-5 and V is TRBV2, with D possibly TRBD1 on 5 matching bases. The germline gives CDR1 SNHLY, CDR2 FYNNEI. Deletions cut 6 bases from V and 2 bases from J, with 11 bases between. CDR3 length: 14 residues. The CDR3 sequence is CASRLTGGNQPQHF. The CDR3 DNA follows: TGTGCCAGCAGGCTAACAGGAGGCAATCAGCCCCAGCATTTT.

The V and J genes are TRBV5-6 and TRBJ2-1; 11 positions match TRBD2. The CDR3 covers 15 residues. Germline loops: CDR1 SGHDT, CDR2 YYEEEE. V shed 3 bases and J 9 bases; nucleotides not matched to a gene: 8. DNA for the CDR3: TGTGCCAGCAGCTGGCGACTAGCGGGGTCATTTGAGCAGTTCTTC. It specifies CASSWRLAGSFEQFF.

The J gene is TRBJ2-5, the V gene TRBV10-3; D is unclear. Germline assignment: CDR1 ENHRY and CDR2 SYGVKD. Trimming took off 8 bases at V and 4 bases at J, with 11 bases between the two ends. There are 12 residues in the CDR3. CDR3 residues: CAIAPTSETQYF. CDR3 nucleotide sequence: TGTGCCATCGCCCCGACTTCAGAGACCCAGTACTTC.

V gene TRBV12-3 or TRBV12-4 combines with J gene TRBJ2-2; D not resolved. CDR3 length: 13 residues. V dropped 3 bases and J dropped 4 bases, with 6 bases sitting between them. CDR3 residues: CASSFPLTGELFF. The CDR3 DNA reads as TGTGCCAGCAGTTTCCCCCTCACCGGGGAGCTGTTTTTT.

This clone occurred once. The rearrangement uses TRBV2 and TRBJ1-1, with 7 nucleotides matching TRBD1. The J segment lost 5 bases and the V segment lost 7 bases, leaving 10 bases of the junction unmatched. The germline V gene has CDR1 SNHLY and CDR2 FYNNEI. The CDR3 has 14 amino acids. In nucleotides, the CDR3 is TGTGCCAGCAAAGGGGGCAGGGTGGAGACTGAAGCTTTCTTT. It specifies CASKGGRVETEAFF.

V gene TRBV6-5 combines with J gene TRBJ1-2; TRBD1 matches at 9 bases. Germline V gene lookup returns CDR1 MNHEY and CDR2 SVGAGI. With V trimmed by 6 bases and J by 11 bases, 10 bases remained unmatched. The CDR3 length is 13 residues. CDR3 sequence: CASRGPGQGGYTF. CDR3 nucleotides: TGTGCCAGCAGGGGTCCGGGACAGGGCGGTTACACCTTC.

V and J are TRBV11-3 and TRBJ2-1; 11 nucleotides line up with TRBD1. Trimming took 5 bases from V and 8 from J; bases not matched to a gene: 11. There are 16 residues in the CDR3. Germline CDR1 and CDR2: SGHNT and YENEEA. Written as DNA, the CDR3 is TGTGCCAGCAGCATGCCTCGGACAGGGGGCCTGGATGAGCAGTTCTTC. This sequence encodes CASSMPRTGGLDEQFF.

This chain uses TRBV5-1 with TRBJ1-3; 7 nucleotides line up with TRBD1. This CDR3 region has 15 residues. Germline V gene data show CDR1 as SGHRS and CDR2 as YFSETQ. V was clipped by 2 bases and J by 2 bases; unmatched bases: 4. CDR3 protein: CASSLVTGAGNTIYF. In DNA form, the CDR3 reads TGCGCCAGCAGCTTAGTAACAGGGGCTGGAAACACCATATATTTT.

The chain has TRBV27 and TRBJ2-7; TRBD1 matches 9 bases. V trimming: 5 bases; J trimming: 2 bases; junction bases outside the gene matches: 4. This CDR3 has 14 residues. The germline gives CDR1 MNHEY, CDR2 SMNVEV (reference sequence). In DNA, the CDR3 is TGTGCCAGCAGTGCAGGACAGGGGCCCTACGAGCAGTACTTC. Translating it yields CASSAGQGPYEQYF.

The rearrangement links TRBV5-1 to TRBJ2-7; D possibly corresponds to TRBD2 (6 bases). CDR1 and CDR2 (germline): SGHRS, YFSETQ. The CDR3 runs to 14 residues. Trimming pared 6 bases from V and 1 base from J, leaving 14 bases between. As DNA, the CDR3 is TGCGCCAGCAACGGGAGAGACCCTTCCTACGAGCAGTACTTC. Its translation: CASNGRDPSYEQYF.